The 18 T cell receptor beta chains below all came from one sample that was sequenced in a study of beta chain features in type 1 diabetes. The investigators reverse transcribed all of the isolated RNA, so they sequenced expressed TCRB transcripts. TCRdb's table, derived via immunoSEQ multiplex PCR, lists solely in-frame clones and lacks some. The sample has 200,000 to 250,000 clones, under 70% seen once. The sequencing input was naive CD4+ T cells from blood. Every receptor here comes from a man aged 30 to 39 in good health.

This clone has more than one count but fewer than ten. This sequence joins TRBV27 and TRBJ2-5; the D is unclear. Germline CDR1 reads MNHEY; CDR2 reads SMNVEV (reference sequence). CDR3 length: 12 residues. V lost 6 bases to trimming and J lost 4 bases, with 9 bases between them. The CDR3 sequence is CASSTVGETQYF. DNA for the CDR3: TGTGCCAGCAGCACAGTTGGAGAGACCCAGTACTTC.

CDR3 loop: CASSSAWLAGYNEQFF. Written as DNA, the CDR3 is TGTGCCAGCAGCTCCGCCTGGCTAGCGGGGTACAATGAGCAGTTCTTC. The chain uses TRBV25-1 and TRBJ2-1; 9 positions match TRBD2. Germline assignment: CDR1 MGHDK and CDR2 SYGVNS. CDR3 size: 16 residues. J gave up 4 bases and V 6 bases, and 10 bases lay outside the gene matches.

The genes are TRBV6-5 and TRBJ1-2; 7 positions agree with TRBD1. Germline assignment: CDR1 MNHEY and CDR2 SVGAGI. The junction had 5 bases not matched to a gene; V was cut back by 6 bases and J by 4 bases. There are 13 residues in the CDR3. The CDR3 sequence: CASSRQGIYGYTF. CDR3 nucleotide sequence: TGTGCCAGCAGCCGACAGGGCATCTATGGCTACACCTTC.

V is TRBV7-8 and J is TRBJ1-3; TRBD1 is a possible D gene (5 bases). Germline V gene lookup returns CDR1 SGHVS and CDR2 FQNEAQ. V gave up 3 bases and J gave up 0 bases, with 12 bases separating them. The CDR3 spans 16 residues. The CDR3 region has the DNA TGTGCCAGCAGCTTGGGACGCATCCTCTCTGGAAACACCATATATTTT. It encodes CASSLGRILSGNTIYF.

The rearrangement links TRBV9 to TRBJ2-3, with a tentative D call TRBD1 (6 bases). Deletions cut 4 bases from V and 2 bases from J, with 11 bases between. The CDR3 covers 14 residues. Germline V CDR1 and CDR2: SGDLS, YYNGEE. As DNA, the CDR3 is TGTGCCAGCAGCATCGGGACACTCACAGATACGCAGTATTTT. Protein product: CASSIGTLTDTQYF. Complete variable domain (other parts from reference TRBV9 and TRBJ2-3): DSGVTQTPKHLITATGQRVTLRCSPRSGDLSVYWYQQSLDQGLQFLIQYYNGEERAKGNILERFSAQQFPDLHSELNLSSLELGDSALYFCASSIGTLTDTQYFGPGTRLTVL.

This clone was seen once. The chain couples TRBV27 to TRBJ2-5; D may be TRBD1 (6 bases). CDR1 is MNHEY, CDR2 SMNVEV, per germline (reference sequence). Trimming pared 3 bases from V and 6 bases from J, leaving 17 bases between. This CDR3 has 15 residues. The CDR3 DNA sequence: TGTGCCAGCAGTTTCGACACGCAGGGGATCAAGACCCAGTACTTC. It specifies CASSFDTQGIKTQYF.

CDR3 amino acids: CAISEGLDRYEQYF. In nucleotides, the CDR3 is TGTGCCATCAGTGAAGGACTAGACCGCTACGAGCAGTACTTC. This chain joins TRBV10-3 and TRBJ2-7, with TRBD2 identical over 7 bases. CDR3 length: 14 residues. Looked up from germline, CDR1 is ENHRY and CDR2 is SYGVKD. With 3 bases clipped from V and 3 bases from J, the junction kept 5 bases outside the gene matches.

The chain is built from TRBV5-1 and TRBJ1-2; 7 positions agree with TRBD1. From germline, CDR1 is SGHRS and CDR2 YFSETQ. Trimming removed 3 bases from V and 3 bases from J; junction bases left unmatched: 5. The CDR3 runs to 14 residues. CDR3 loop: CASSSSTGDYGYTF. CDR3 nucleotides: TGCGCCAGCAGCTCTTCAACAGGGGACTATGGCTACACCTTC.

The CDR3 loop reads CSVVENTEAFF. CDR3 coding DNA: TGCAGCGTTGTAGAGAACACTGAAGCTTTCTTT. The genes are TRBV29-1 and TRBJ1-1; D is unclear. This CDR3 comprises 11 residues. Trimming pared 4 bases from V and 1 base from J, leaving 4 bases between. Germline CDR1 SQVTM, CDR2 ANQGSEA.

The V gene is TRBV7-2, the J gene TRBJ2-5; 7 nucleotides match TRBD2. The CDR3 spans 13 residues. Germline lookup yields CDR1 SGHTA and CDR2 FQGNSA. Losses at the gene ends were 5 bases for V and 3 bases for J; bases not matched to a gene: 3. The CDR3 region is CASSMGLKETQYF. In DNA form, the CDR3 reads TGTGCCAGCAGCATGGGACTAAAAGAGACCCAGTACTTC.

This clone was observed a handful of times. The rearrangement links TRBV30 to TRBJ2-1; perhaps TRBD2 as D (5 bases). The V end lost 4 bases, the J end lost 8 bases, and 18 bases lay between the germline ends. CDR1 is GTSNPN and CDR2 is SVGIG in the germline V gene (reference sequence). The CDR3 sequence is 14 residues long. The DNA of the CDR3 is TGTGCCTGGAAAAGGGAGCAAAGATTCGATGAGCAGTTCTTC. This translates into CAWKREQRFDEQFF.

The J gene is TRBJ2-4, the V gene TRBV7-2; no firm D call. Germline V lookup: CDR1 SGHTA, CDR2 FQGNSA. Trimming cost V 3 bases and J 6 bases, with 6 bases left between them. The length of the CDR3 is 12 residues. The CDR3 loop reads CASSLWGNIQYF. The CDR3, as DNA: TGTGCCAGCAGCTTGTGGGGAAACATTCAGTACTTC.

This clone was observed a few times. V and J are TRBV13 and TRBJ2-2, with D hard to call. The CDR3 length is 13 residues. Germline values: CDR1 PRHDT, CDR2 FYEKMQ (reference sequence). Trimming left V 0 bases short and J 5 bases short, with 4 bases between. CDR3 loop: CASSLGITGELFF. The CDR3 DNA is TGTGCCAGCAGCTTAGGCATTACCGGGGAGCTGTTTTTT.

J is TRBJ1-2 and V is TRBV6-5; possible D gene TRBD1, 5 bases. Trimming removed 6 bases at V and 6 bases at J, with 17 bases between. The CDR3 totals 14 residues. CDR1 and CDR2 (germline): MNHEY, SVGAGI. CDR3 nucleotides: TGTGCCAGCAGAACCTTCGCCAGGGCGGATGGCTACACCTTC. It encodes CASRTFARADGYTF.

The chain employs TRBV29-1 and TRBJ2-7; 9 positions match TRBD1. Germline V gives CDR1 SQVTM, CDR2 ANQGSEA. This CDR3 spans 13 amino acids. Losses at the gene ends were 5 bases for V and 4 bases for J; bases not matched to a gene: 6. The CDR3 loop is CSVTGTGIYEQYF. Here the CDR3 DNA reads TGCAGCGTTACCGGGACAGGGATTTACGAGCAGTACTTC.

Only a few counts were recorded for this clone. The V gene is TRBV2, the J gene TRBJ2-3; TRBD2 agrees at 8 bases. V shed 4 bases, J shed 1 base, and the junction held 4 bases outside the gene matches. Germline values: CDR1 SNHLY, CDR2 FYNNEI. This CDR3 has 15 amino acids. The CDR3 nucleotides are TGTGCCAGCAGTGTCGGGGGGGCCCGCACAGATACGCAGTATTTT. Encoded protein: CASSVGGARTDTQYF.

The chain uses TRBV9 and TRBJ1-2; the D gene is possibly TRBD1 (6 bases). The CDR3 runs to 16 residues. The germline V and J ends were trimmed by 0 bases and 1 base, with 13 bases remaining between them. Per the germline V gene, CDR1 is SGDLS and CDR2 is YYNGEE. In nucleotides, the CDR3 is TGTGCCAGCAGCGTAGTTGGACAGACCCTTAACTATGGCTACACCTTC. This sequence encodes CASSVVGQTLNYGYTF.

The chain combines TRBV7-9 with TRBJ1-2; D call uncertain. The CDR3 sequence is 12 residues long. The V and J ends lost 5 bases and 3 bases respectively, with 7 bases between them. Looked up from germline, CDR1 is SEHNR and CDR2 is FQNEAQ (reference sequence). The CDR3 coding sequence is TGTGCCAGCAGCCCGCGGGACTATGGCTACACCTTC. This translates into CASSPRDYGYTF.